This TCR beta chain was obtained from a study of blood T cell repertoires in COVID-19. Recruitment covered about 26 US areas and drew participants whose ages spanned about 18 to 95 years. In the study's own analysis: By means of reference gene primer amplification, nucleated cell counts were estimated. The assay was immunoSEQ multiplex PCR, and TCRdb's table has in-frame clones only and misses some. V, J and clone size were drawn from that table, and D and trimming were deduced from the DNA. The sample carries 260,000 or so clones, about nine tenths recorded once. The CDR3 is made up of 18 amino acids. Germline V gene data show CDR1 as MNHEY and CDR2 as SVGEGT. Trimming took 0 bases from V and 0 from J; bases not matched to a gene: 3.

The sequenced material came from PBMCs or T cells enriched from blood (not recorded which). The chain recombines TRBV6-2 or TRBV6-3 with TRBJ2-2, with 11 bases aligning to TRBD2. This sequence was found in a man in his late teens or twenties who had recovered from COVID-19. The CDR3 sequence: CASSYSLLAGANTGELFF. CDR3 coding DNA: TGTGCCAGCAGTTACTCGCTACTAGCGGGGGCGAACACCGGGGAGCTGTTTTTT.